The rows below give T cell receptor beta chains drawn from one sample of a study of blood T cells in healthy people across ages. MiXCR, applied by TCRdb to the 5' RACE reads, yields one record per CDR3 protein. The sample records some 920,000 distinct CDR3 sequences, just over 50% being singletons. What was sequenced was blood. These TCRs come from a woman between 55 and 75 years old in good health. CDR3s include the opening cysteine and the closing phenylalanine or tryptophan. D genes are given only for firm matches. Part of the rows lack a size; the others show once, few, many or a class for expanded clones.

v_call	j_call	d_call	clone_size	cdr3_nt	cdr3_aa
TRBV27	TRBJ1-5	TRBD1	once	TGTGCCACCCAGGGGGTTTTCAATAGCAATCAGCCCCAGCATTTT	CATQGVFNSNQPQHF
TRBV20-1	TRBJ1-5	NA	NA	TGCAGTGCTAGAGATCCGATTGGCGGGTATAGCAATCAGCCCCAGCATTTT	CSARDPIGGYSNQPQHF
TRBV14	TRBJ2-7	NA	once	TGTGCCAGCAGCCCCTCGGCTAGATCGAACGAGCAGTACTTC	CASSPSARSNEQYF
TRBV27	TRBJ2-3	NA	NA	TGTGCCACCCCCGAGGGGACCCACACAGATACGCAGTATTTT	CATPEGTHTDTQYF
TRBV6-5	TRBJ2-7	TRBD2	NA	TGTGCCAGCAGTATAATAGCGGGACGTCACGAGCAGTACTTC	CASSIIAGRHEQYF
TRBV6-2/TRBV6-3	TRBJ1-4	NA	NA	TGTGCCAGCAGTGACCAGGGACTTAATGAAAAACTGTTTTTT	CASSDQGLNEKLFF
TRBV20-1	TRBJ2-5	TRBD2	few	TGCAGTGCTAGATCGACTAGCGGGGATGTTTGGCAGTACTTC	CSARSTSGDVWQYF
TRBV10-3	TRBJ2-7	NA	NA	TGTGCCATCAGTGAGGGGTTCTCCTACAATGAGCAGTACTTC	CAISEGFSYNEQYF
TRBV10-3	TRBJ2-7	NA	few	TGTGCCATCTCGGAGACAGCAGCATACGAGCAGTACTTC	CAISETAAYEQYF
TRBV20-1	TRBJ2-4	TRBD2	NA	TGCAGTGCTAGATCTATAGCGGGAGGGGTAGCCAAAAACATTCAGTACTTC	CSARSIAGGVAKNIQYF
TRBV6-2/TRBV6-3	TRBJ1-2	NA	NA	TGTGCCAGCACCATGGTGGGGACTGACTACACCTTC	CASTMVGTDYTF
TRBV7-8	TRBJ1-5	NA	few	TGTGCCAGCAGCTTCGAGGGTTCTCAGCCCCAGCATTTT	CASSFEGSQPQHF
TRBV4-1	TRBJ2-7	NA	NA	TGCGCCAGCAGCGGCTGGGGGCGTGCCCAGTACTTC	CASSGWGRAQYF
TRBV4-3	TRBJ2-5	NA	few	TGCGCCAGCAGCCAAGATTTAGTTTCGGAGACCCAGTACTTC	CASSQDLVSETQYF
TRBV20-1	TRBJ1-4	NA	NA	TGCAGTATAGACAGACTTAATGAAAAACTGTTTTTT	CSIDRLNEKLFF
TRBV21-1	TRBJ2-3	NA	NA	TGTGCCAGCATCGGACTAGCGGGCGGCACAGATACGCAGTATTTT	CASIGLAGGTDTQYF
TRBV5-1	TRBJ2-7	NA	once	TGCGCCAGCAGCTTGACCCAGGGTAACGGCGAGCAGTACTTC	CASSLTQGNGEQYF
TRBV28	TRBJ1-2	TRBD1	NA	TGTGCCAGCAGTCCCCCGTTAGGTCAGGGGGTTAACTATGGCTACACCTTC	CASSPPLGQGVNYGYTF
TRBV6-5	TRBJ2-3	NA	once	TGTGCCACCAATGAGAGGACCACAGATACGCAGTATTTT	CATNERTTDTQYF
TRBV11-3	TRBJ2-1	TRBD2	once	TGTGCCAGCAGCTTACGAACTAGCGACCCCTACAATGAGCAGTTCTTC	CASSLRTSDPYNEQFF
TRBV20-1	TRBJ2-6	TRBD1	NA	TGCAGTGCAACAAGGACAGGGTCTATTTCTGGGGCCAACGTCCTGACTTTC	CSATRTGSISGANVLTF
TRBV28	TRBJ2-7	TRBD1	NA	TGTGCCAGCAGGTTGACAGGGTCGTACGAGCAGTACTTC	CASRLTGSYEQYF
TRBV10-1	TRBJ2-7	TRBD2	NA	TGCGCCAGCAGTGAGTCGGCTAGCGGAGGGTACGAGCAGTACTTC	CASSESASGGYEQYF
TRBV20-1	TRBJ2-1	TRBD2	NA	TGCAGTGCTAGTCTAGCGGGAGTTAACAATGAGCAGTTCTTC	CSASLAGVNNEQFF
TRBV3-1	TRBJ2-7	NA	few	TGTGCCAGCAGCCAAGATTTCAATAGGGTCTCCTACGAGCAGTACTTC	CASSQDFNRVSYEQYF
TRBV11-2	TRBJ1-4	NA	few	TGTGCCAGCAGTGAATTTACGGGGAATAATGAAAAACTGTTTTTT	CASSEFTGNNEKLFF
TRBV20-1	TRBJ1-5	NA	NA	TGCAGTGCTAGAGATCGAGGCTTAGAAGTACAGCCCCAGCATTTT	CSARDRGLEVQPQHF
TRBV20-1	TRBJ2-7	TRBD1	NA	TGCAGTGCTAGAGATCAGGACAGGGGGCTATACGAGCAGTACTTC	CSARDQDRGLYEQYF
TRBV5-1	TRBJ2-5	TRBD2	few	TGCGCCAGCAGCCAAGCTAGCGGGGCGGAGACCCAGTACTTC	CASSQASGAETQYF